This T cell receptor (beta chain) was recovered during a study of blood T cell repertoires in COVID-19 (dated by TCRdb to between 2020 and 2021). With respect to the entire study: Samples from collaborators originated in the United States, Italy and Spain and spanned both the acute and convalescent phases of COVID-19. The prospective study material was composed of cDNA or gDNA derived from T cells, B-cell-depleted T cells, or PBMCs. A de-identified subject ID, COVID-19 status, age in years and sex were almost always included in the sample metadata. The repertoires were made available in a free public database intended to serve as a resource for research on the immune response to SARS-CoV-2. Samples came from the ongoing ImmuneRACE study (first 160 participants) plus 1,254 subjects from 6 global collaborators. Deeply sampled blood TCRbeta repertoires from subjects exposed to, actively infected with, or recovered from COVID-19 were included in the dataset. Where HLA class I and class II types were available, the types were taken from metadata supplied by the sample provider, not from assay-based typing.

The germline V gene (reference sequence) provides CDR1 MNHNY and CDR2 SVGAGI. V drops 5 bases and J drops 0 bases, leaving 14 bases in between. The CDR3 runs 17 residues from the cysteine to the phenylalanine. Here the CDR3 DNA is all that survives: 51 bases in frame from base 1. Points on this clone: The specificity of this receptor is unknown. Base qualities are not at hand, and no much larger clone is one base apart.

Enrolling through a virtual design, the prospective study's participants ranged in age from roughly 18 to 89 years and lived across some 23 United States geographic areas. In the prospective study, participants were assigned to cohorts based on the clinical history participants reported in a screening survey and a study questionnaire. Mobile phlebotomists in the prospective study collected whole blood, serum and a nasopharyngeal or oropharyngeal swab from every participant. Participants in the prospective study had the option to provide additional blood draws and questionnaires over an approximately 2-month period. Before DNA extraction, blood samples from the prospective study were shipped at room temperature or frozen. Overall results and qualifications from the work: The amount of clinical and demographic metadata varied by source and participant and was provided uncurated.

TCRbeta CDR3 regions were amplified from genomic DNA using the immunoSEQ Assay, a bias-controlled multiplex PCR. The authors' pipeline ran thus. The number of nucleated cells in each sample was estimated by amplification of reference gene primers within the assay. To quantify the absolute abundance of each unique TCRbeta CDR3 rearrangement, sequence reads were collapsed and filtered. For each sample, productive Simpson clonality was calculated by taking the square root of Simpson's diversity index across productive rearrangements. TCRdb mirrors the immuneACCESS table, restricted to in-frame sequences. Some clones are absent from its copies; in checked studies, under half trace to an unresolved V gene, and the reason for the others is unknown. V and J calls and clone size are those listed in that table; D and trimming were worked out from the DNA. In this sample the table shows about 220,000 clones, roughly 80% of which occur a single time. The ten most abundant clones make up approximately 1.4% of the sample.

Recombination connected TRBV6-6 to TRBJ2-6, and TRBD1 may be the D gene, going by 6 matching bases. The clonotype comes from a woman in her thirties or forties with acute COVID-19. Sequenced material: PBMCs or T cells enriched from blood (not recorded which). The CDR3 amino acid sequence is: CASSRGHAVSGANVLTF. The DNA reads TGTGCCAGCAGTCGGGGACACGCAGTCTCTGGGGCCAACGTCCTGACTTTC.